This T cell receptor (beta chain) emerged from a study of blood T cell repertoires in COVID-19. Assay: immunoSEQ multiplex PCR; the TCRdb copy retains only in-frame clones and omits some. The profile shows fewer than 200,000 clones, around 80% of them singletons. Trimming cost V 2 bases and J 9 bases; bases outside gene matches: 12. This CDR3 region has 15 residues. The V gene's germline CDR1 is MNHNS and CDR2 SASEGT. Recovery among Cohort 3 donors was established by two negative PCRs, clearance, or symptom resolution. Sequencing used PBMCs or T cells enriched from blood (not recorded which). This TCR was sampled from a man aged 50 to 60 who had recovered from COVID-19. J is TRBJ2-7 and V is TRBV6-1, with TRBD2 matching 8 bases. CDR3 DNA: TGTGCCAGCAGTGAATGGGCAGGCGCCGGGGGGGGGCAGTACTTC. Amino acids: CASSEWAGAGGGQYF.